This is a list of T cell receptor beta chains from one sample in a study of OX40 agonist ivuxolimab in advanced cancers. The assay was immunoSEQ multiplex PCR, and TCRdb's table has in-frame clones only and misses some. This sample yields about 91,000 clones, of which 80% to 90% are seen a single time; roughly 1.1% belongs to the top ten. The starting material was CD4+ or CD8+ T cells sorted from blood, obtained in a trial of the OX40 agonist ivuxolimab. The receptor set was obtained from an adult with an advanced solid tumor such as melanoma, head and neck, liver or kidney cancer. Both conserved end residues are part of each CDR3. A D gene is named only where the DNA matches it firmly. Part of the rows lack a size; the others show once, few, many or a class for expanded clones.

>.|TRBV5-1|TRBD1|TRBJ1-2
TGCGCCAGCAGCTTCCAGGGGGCTGGGGGCTACACCTTC
CASSFQGAGGYTF
>.|TRBV7-3|TRBD2|TRBJ2-7
TGTGCCAGCAGCTTGACTAGCGGGGCGATCTACGAGCAGTACTTC
CASSLTSGAIYEQYF
>few|TRBV7-9|.|TRBJ1-5
TGTGCCAGCAGCCCCCCTCGCCGGATGGGTGGTCAGGGAAGGCAGCCCCAGCATTTT
CASSPPRRMGGQGRQPQHF
>once|TRBV4-2|.|TRBJ2-7
TGTGCCAGCAGCCACCGACCCCGTTGGGACGAGCAGTACTTC
CASSHRPRWDEQYF
>.|TRBV10-1|.|TRBJ2-1
TGCGCCAGCAGTGGCAGCACAAACTCCTACAATGAGCAGTTCTTC
CASSGSTNSYNEQFF
>.|TRBV6-1|.|TRBJ2-5
TGTGCCAGCAGTGGAGCGACCCAAGAGACCCAGTACTTC
CASSGATQETQYF
>.|TRBV28|.|TRBJ1-3
TGTGCCAGCAACTCAGACGGAATCTCTGGAAACACCATATATTTT
CASNSDGISGNTIYF
>.|TRBV2|TRBD1|TRBJ2-5
TGTGCCAGCAACAGGGGGCAGGGAGAGACCCAGTACTTC
CASNRGQGETQYF
>.|TRBV4-3|.|TRBJ2-7
TGCGCCAGCAGCCAGATCTACGAGCAGTACTTC
CASSQIYEQYF
>.|TRBV11-3|.|TRBJ2-5
TGTGCCAGCAGCTTAGAGGGGGGACCCCAAGAGACCCAGTACTTC
CASSLEGGPQETQYF
>.|TRBV4-3|TRBD1|TRBJ2-2
TGCGCCAGCAGCCCCGGGACAGGGGGCCCTATTGGCGGGGAGCTGTTTTTT
CASSPGTGGPIGGELFF
>.|TRBV9|.|TRBJ2-5
TGTGCCAGCAGCGCCGCATCTAGCGTCCAAGAGACCCAGTACTTC
CASSAASSVQETQYF
>.|TRBV5-4|.|TRBJ1-1
TGTGCCCTAGGTGGTTGGGGGGACACTGAAGCTTTCTTT
CALGGWGDTEAFF
>.|TRBV30|.|TRBJ1-2
TGTGCCTGGAGTGTTCCGGCAGGCCGTGGCTACACCTTC
CAWSVPAGRGYTF
>.|TRBV7-2|.|TRBJ2-5
TGTGCCAGCAGCCCAGGACCCGTGGAGACCCAGTACTTC
CASSPGPVETQYF
>few|TRBV4-2|.|TRBJ1-2
TGTGCCAGCAGCCAAGATCTATTTACAGCTAACTATGGCTACACCTTC
CASSQDLFTANYGYTF
>.|TRBV1|.|TRBJ1-4
TGCACCAGCAGCCAGGCGACAGGGAAGGGAACTAATGAAAAACTGTTTTTT
CTSSQATGKGTNEKLFF
>.|TRBV4-3|TRBD2|TRBJ2-1
TGCGCCAGCAGCCGCGGGGGGGGCTTCGATGAGCAGTTCTTC
CASSRGGGFDEQFF
>.|TRBV27|.|TRBJ1-6
TGTGCCAGCGGAAATTCACCCCTCCACTTT
CASGNSPLHF
>.|TRBV30|TRBD1|TRBJ2-7
TGTGCCTGGAGGGGGGACAGGAACTACGAGCAGTACTTC
CAWRGDRNYEQYF
>.|TRBV7-6|TRBD1|TRBJ2-7
TGTGCCAGCAGCCCGGGACAGGACTACGAGCAGTACTTC
CASSPGQDYEQYF
>.|TRBV30|.|TRBJ2-5
TGTGCCTGGAGTGGATCCAGGACCGCCGTGACCCAGTACTTC
CAWSGSRTAVTQYF
>.|TRBV12-5|.|TRBJ2-1
TGTGCTAGTGGTTTCTTAGCAGGGCGGGGCGTAAGTGAGCAGTTCTTC
CASGFLAGRGVSEQFF
>.|TRBV7-9|TRBD1|TRBJ2-7
TGTGCCAGCAGCCAAAGGACAGGCCGAACCTACGAGCAGTACTTC
CASSQRTGRTYEQYF
>.|TRBV6-5|TRBD1|TRBJ2-2
TGTGCCAGCAGCCAACAGGGGGCTGGAACCGGGGAGCTGTTTTTT
CASSQQGAGTGELFF
>.|TRBV6-1|.|TRBJ1-5
TGTGCCAGCAGTGTGCAGGAGAGAAGGGCCCAGCATTTT
CASSVQERRAQHF
>.|TRBV4-3|.|TRBJ2-1
TGCGCCAGCAGCCAAGGGGTTCTTGAAACCTACAATGAGCAGTTCTTC
CASSQGVLETYNEQFF
>.|TRBV6-1|.|TRBJ1-4
TGTGCCAGCAGTGTCGGTCGGTTAGGTTCGGCTAATGAAAAACTGTTTTTT
CASSVGRLGSANEKLFF
>.|TRBV11-2|TRBD1|TRBJ2-5
TGTGCCAGCAGCTTAGTACAGGGGGTGGAGACCCAGTACTTC
CASSLVQGVETQYF
>.|TRBV10-3|.|TRBJ2-3
TGTGCCATCAGTGGGTCCGGGGAAGGGTACACAGATACGCAGTATTTT
CAISGSGEGYTDTQYF
>.|TRBV5-4|TRBD2|TRBJ2-1
TGTGCCAGCAGCTTGGGCGGGGGGGCGACCAATGAGCAGTTCTTC
CASSLGGGATNEQFF
>.|TRBV7-2|TRBD1|TRBJ2-1
TGTGCCAGCAGCTTGGCCGGGACAGACTACAATGAGCAGTTCTTC
CASSLAGTDYNEQFF
>.|TRBV5-6|TRBD1|TRBJ1-5
TGTGCCAGCAGCTTGCGAACGGTAGCAGGGGGAGTGAGCCAGCCCCAGCATTTT
CASSLRTVAGGVSQPQHF
>.|TRBV7-2|TRBD1|TRBJ1-2
TGTGCCAGCAGCCCACGAGGGACAGGGGGCCCCCCGTCGGGCGGCTACACCTTC
CASSPRGTGGPPSGGYTF
>.|TRBV14|.|TRBJ1-1
TGTGCCAGCAGCCAAGTATCTAGCAGGGTCACTGAAGCTTTCTTT
CASSQVSSRVTEAFF
>once|TRBV18|.|TRBJ2-7
TGTGCCAGCTCGATCACACAGGGTCTCTACGAGCAGTACTTC
CASSITQGLYEQYF
>.|TRBV9|TRBD1|TRBJ2-6
TGTGCCAGCAGCCCCCGGACAGGGCGTAGTTATGGGGCCAACGTCCTGACTTTC
CASSPRTGRSYGANVLTF
>.|TRBV4-3|TRBD2|TRBJ2-1
TGCGCCAGCAGCCGAGAGGAGGGTAGCGGGGGGGCCCTTGAGCAGTTCTTC
CASSREEGSGGALEQFF
>.|TRBV6-5|.|TRBJ2-7
TGTGCCAGCAGGGGTTCTGGGCGGAAAGGAGGGCAGTACTTC
CASRGSGRKGGQYF
>.|TRBV28|.|TRBJ1-6
TGTGCCAGCACCACGGGTGGAAATCGGGATTCACCCCTCCACTTT
CASTTGGNRDSPLHF
>.|TRBV2|.|TRBJ1-5
TGTGCCAGTAAGGGGATAGGGAGCAATCAGCCCCAGCATTTT
CASKGIGSNQPQHF
>.|TRBV11-2|.|TRBJ2-6
TGTGCCAGCAGCTTTAATTCAGGTGTCCTGACTTTC
CASSFNSGVLTF
>.|TRBV4-1|.|TRBJ2-5
TGCGCCAGCAGCCAAGATCGAAGTGTAGGGGGGGAGACCCAGTACTTC
CASSQDRSVGGETQYF
>.|TRBV6-1|.|TRBJ2-1
TGTGCCAGCAGTGAACACGTCAGGGGGGATGAGCAGTTCTTC
CASSEHVRGDEQFF
>.|TRBV10-3|TRBD1|TRBJ2-3
TGTGCCATCAGTGAGAGTCAGGGGGCGGGAGATACGCAGTATTTT
CAISESQGAGDTQYF
>.|TRBV2|.|TRBJ1-2
TGTGCCAGCAAGGGCGACGGTAACCATGGCTACACCTTC
CASKGDGNHGYTF
>many|TRBV4-3|.|TRBJ1-1
TGCGCCAGCAGCCGGCTAGGGGCAAACACTGAAGCTTTCTTT
CASSRLGANTEAFF
>.|TRBV11-2|TRBD1|TRBJ1-2
TGTGCCAGCAGCTTAGACCGACAGGGTGGCTACACCTTC
CASSLDRQGGYTF
>.|TRBV10-3|.|TRBJ2-7
TGTGCCATCAGTGAGTCAAGGTACGAGCAGTACTTC
CAISESRYEQYF
>.|TRBV6-1|.|TRBJ1-5
TGTGCCAGCAGTGGAACAGCCCATCAGCCCCAGCATTTT
CASSGTAHQPQHF
>.|TRBV6-6|.|TRBJ2-6
TGTGCCAGCAGGAGAGACGGGGCCAACGTCCTGACTTTC
CASRRDGANVLTF
>.|TRBV5-6|.|TRBJ1-5
TGTGCCAGCAGTCTTATAGGGGCGGATCAGCCCCAGCATTTT
CASSLIGADQPQHF
>.|TRBV7-2|.|TRBJ1-4
TGTGCCAGCAGCTCCTTCCTACAGGGACCTAATGAAAAACTGTTTTTT
CASSSFLQGPNEKLFF
>.|TRBV11-2|TRBD2|TRBJ2-1
TGTGCCAGCACTTACGGAACTAGCGGGGGCTACAATGAGCAGTTCTTC
CASTYGTSGGYNEQFF
>.|TRBV11-2|TRBD1|TRBJ2-3
TGTGCCAGCAGCGCGTACAGGGGTGTCACAGATACGCAGTATTTT
CASSAYRGVTDTQYF
>.|TRBV4-3|.|TRBJ2-2
TGCGCCAGCAGCCAAGATCTAAGGGAAGGGACCGGGGAGCTGTTTTTT
CASSQDLREGTGELFF
>.|TRBV6-5|TRBD1|TRBJ1-6
TGTGCCAGCAGTGGATGGACAGGTTCGGGGTCACCCCTCCACTTT
CASSGWTGSGSPLHF
>.|TRBV28|.|TRBJ2-7
TGTGCCAGCATCAAAACCAGGTCAACCTACGAGCAGTACTTC
CASIKTRSTYEQYF
>.|TRBV7-9|.|TRBJ2-2
TGTGCCAGCAGCCGTGCTGGGACCGGGGAGCTGTTTTTT
CASSRAGTGELFF
>.|TRBV2|.|TRBJ1-1
TGTGCCAGCAACAACGTTGGGGGCTGGGAGATGAACACTGAAGCTTTCTTT
CASNNVGGWEMNTEAFF